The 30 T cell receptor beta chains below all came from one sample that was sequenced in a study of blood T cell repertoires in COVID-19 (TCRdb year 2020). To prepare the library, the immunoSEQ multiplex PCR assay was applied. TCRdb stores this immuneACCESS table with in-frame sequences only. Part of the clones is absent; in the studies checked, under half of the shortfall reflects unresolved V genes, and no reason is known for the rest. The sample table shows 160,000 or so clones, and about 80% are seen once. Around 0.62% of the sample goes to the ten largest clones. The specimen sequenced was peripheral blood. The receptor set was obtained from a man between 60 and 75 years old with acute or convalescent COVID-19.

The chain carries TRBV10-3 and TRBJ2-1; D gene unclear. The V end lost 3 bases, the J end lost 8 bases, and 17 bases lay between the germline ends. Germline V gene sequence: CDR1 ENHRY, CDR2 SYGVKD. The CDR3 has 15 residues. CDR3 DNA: TGTGCCATCAGTGATCCAGCGAAGACGCTATATGAGCAGTTCTTC. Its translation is CAISDPAKTLYEQFF.

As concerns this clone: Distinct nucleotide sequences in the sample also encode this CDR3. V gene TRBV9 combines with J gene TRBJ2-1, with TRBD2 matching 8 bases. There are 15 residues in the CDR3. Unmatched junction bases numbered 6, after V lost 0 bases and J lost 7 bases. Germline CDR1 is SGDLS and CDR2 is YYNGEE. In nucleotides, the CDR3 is TGTGCCAGCAGCGTAGGAACGGGGGGGCCGAATGAGCAGTTCTTC. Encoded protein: CASSVGTGGPNEQFF.

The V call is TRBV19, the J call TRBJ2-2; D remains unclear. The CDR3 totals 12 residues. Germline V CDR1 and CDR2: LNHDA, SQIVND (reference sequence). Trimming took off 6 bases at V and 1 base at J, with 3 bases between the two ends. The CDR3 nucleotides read TGTGCCAGTAGCATGAACACCGGGGAGCTGTTTTTT. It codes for CASSMNTGELFF.

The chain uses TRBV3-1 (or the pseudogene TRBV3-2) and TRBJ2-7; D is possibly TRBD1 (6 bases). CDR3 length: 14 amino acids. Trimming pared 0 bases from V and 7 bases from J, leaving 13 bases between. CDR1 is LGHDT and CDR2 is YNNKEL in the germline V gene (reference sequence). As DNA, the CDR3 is TGTGCCAGCAGCCAAGAAGGGGGTGCAGGGGAGCAGTACTTC. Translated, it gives CASSQEGGAGEQYF.

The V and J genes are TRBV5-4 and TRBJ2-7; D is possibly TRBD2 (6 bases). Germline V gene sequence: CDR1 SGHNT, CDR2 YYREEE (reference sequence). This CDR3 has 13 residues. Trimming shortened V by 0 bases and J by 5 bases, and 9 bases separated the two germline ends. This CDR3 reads CASSLGGGNEQYF. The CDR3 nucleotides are TGTGCCAGCAGCTTGGGGGGAGGAAACGAGCAGTACTTC.

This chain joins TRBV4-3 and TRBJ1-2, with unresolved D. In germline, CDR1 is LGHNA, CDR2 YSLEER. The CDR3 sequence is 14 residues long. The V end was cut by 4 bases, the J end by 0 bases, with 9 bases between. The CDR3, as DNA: TGCGCCAGCAGCCTAGAACTTTCTAACTATGGCTACACCTTC. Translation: CASSLELSNYGYTF.

Here the CDR3 reads CASSLQGGVLQETQYF. For the CDR3, the DNA is TGTGCCAGCAGCTTACAGGGAGGGGTACTACAAGAGACCCAGTACTTC. This sequence joins TRBV7-2 and TRBJ2-5; 7 bases line up with TRBD2. This CDR3 comprises 16 residues. Germline values: CDR1 SGHTA, CDR2 FQGNSA. V lost 2 bases to trimming and J lost 2 bases; unmatched junction nucleotides: 8.

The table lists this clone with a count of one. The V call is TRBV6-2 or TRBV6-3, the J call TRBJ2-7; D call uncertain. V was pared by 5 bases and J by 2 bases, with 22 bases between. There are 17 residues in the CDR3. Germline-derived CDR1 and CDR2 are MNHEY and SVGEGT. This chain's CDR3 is CASSEPLYRNNAYEQYF. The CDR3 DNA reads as TGTGCCAGCAGTGAGCCGCTATACAGAAACAATGCCTACGAGCAGTACTTC.

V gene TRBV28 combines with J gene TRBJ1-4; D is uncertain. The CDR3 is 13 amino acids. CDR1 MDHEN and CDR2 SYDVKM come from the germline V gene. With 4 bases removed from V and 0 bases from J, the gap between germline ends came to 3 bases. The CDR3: CASSSPTNEKLFF. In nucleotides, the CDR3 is TGTGCCAGCAGTTCTCCAACTAATGAAAAACTGTTTTTT.

The CDR3 region has the DNA TGTGCCAGCAGCCCGTCGGTCTTACAGGGCTACACCTTC. It codes for CASSPSVLQGYTF. This sequence joins TRBV11-2 and TRBJ1-2; D unresolved. Germline V gene data show CDR1 as SGHAT and CDR2 as FQNNGV. Between the trimmed V and J ends, which lost 5 bases and 8 bases, there was a span of 15 bases. This CDR3 contains 13 residues. The full variable domain, rest sourced from reference TRBV11-2 and TRBJ1-2, is EAGVAQSPRYKIIEKRQSVAFWCNPISGHATLYWYQQILGQGPKLLIQFQNNGVVDDSQLPKDRFSAERLKGVDSTLKIQPAKLEDSAVYLCASSPSVLQGYTFGSGTRLTVV.

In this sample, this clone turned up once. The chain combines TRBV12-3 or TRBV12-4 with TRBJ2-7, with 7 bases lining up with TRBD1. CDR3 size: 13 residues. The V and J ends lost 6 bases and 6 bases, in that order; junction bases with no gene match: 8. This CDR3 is CASSQRQGSEQYF. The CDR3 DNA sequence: TGTGCCAGCAGCCAACGACAGGGAAGCGAGCAGTACTTC.

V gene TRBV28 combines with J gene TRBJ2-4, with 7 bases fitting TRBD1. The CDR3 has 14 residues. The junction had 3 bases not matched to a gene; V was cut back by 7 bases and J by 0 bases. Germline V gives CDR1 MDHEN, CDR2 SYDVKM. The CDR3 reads CASMPGGAKNIQYF. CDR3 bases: TGTGCCAGCATGCCAGGGGGAGCCAAAAACATTCAGTACTTC.

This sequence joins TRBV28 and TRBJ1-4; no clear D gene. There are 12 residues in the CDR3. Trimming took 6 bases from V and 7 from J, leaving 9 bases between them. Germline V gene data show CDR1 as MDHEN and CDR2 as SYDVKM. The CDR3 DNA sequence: TGTGCCAGCAGGCCATCGAGTGAAAAACTGTTTTTT. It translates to CASRPSSEKLFF.

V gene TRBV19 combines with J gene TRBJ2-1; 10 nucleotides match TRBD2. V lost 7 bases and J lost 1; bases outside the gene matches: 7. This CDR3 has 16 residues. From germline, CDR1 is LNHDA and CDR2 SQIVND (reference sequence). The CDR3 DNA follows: TGTGCCAGTACCTCTAGCGGGAGCCTTTCCTACAATGAGCAGTTCTTC. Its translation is CASTSSGSLSYNEQFF. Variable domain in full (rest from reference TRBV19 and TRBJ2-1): DGGITQSPKYLFRKEGQNVTLSCEQNLNHDAMYWYRQDPGQGLRLIYYSQIVNDFQKGDIAEGYSVSREKKESFPLTVTSAQKNPTAFYLCASTSSGSLSYNEQFFGPGTRLTVL.

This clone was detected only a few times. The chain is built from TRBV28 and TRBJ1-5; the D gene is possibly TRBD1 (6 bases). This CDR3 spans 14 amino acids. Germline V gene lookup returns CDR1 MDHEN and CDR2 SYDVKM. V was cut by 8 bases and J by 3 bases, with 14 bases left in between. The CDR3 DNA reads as TGTGCCAGCCAGGGGTCGGGTAACAATCAGCCCCAGCATTTT. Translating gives CASQGSGNNQPQHF.

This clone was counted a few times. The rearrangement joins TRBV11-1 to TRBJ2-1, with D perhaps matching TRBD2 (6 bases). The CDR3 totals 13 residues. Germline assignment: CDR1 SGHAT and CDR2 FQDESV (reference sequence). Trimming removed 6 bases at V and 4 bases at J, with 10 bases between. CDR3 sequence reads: CASSSGTYNEQFF. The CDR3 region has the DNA TGTGCCAGCAGTTCCGGGACTTACAATGAGCAGTTCTTC. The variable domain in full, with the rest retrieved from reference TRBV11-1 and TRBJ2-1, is EAEVAQSPRYKITEKSQAVAFWCDPISGHATLYWYRQILGQGPELLVQFQDESVVDDSQLPKDRFSAERLKGVDSTLKIQPAELGDSAMYLCASSSGTYNEQFFGPGTRLTVL.

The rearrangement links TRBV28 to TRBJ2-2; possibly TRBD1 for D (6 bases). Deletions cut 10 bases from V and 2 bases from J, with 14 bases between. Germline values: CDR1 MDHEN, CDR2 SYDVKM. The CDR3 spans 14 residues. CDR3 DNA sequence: TGTGCCACCCGTGAAGGGACAAACACCGGGGAGCTGTTTTTT. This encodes CATREGTNTGELFF.

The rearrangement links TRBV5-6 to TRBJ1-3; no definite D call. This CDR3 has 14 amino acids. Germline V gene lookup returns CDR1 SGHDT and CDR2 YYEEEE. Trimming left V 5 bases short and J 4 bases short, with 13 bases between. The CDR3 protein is CASRERAVGNTIYF. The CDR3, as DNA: TGTGCCAGCAGGGAGCGGGCGGTCGGAAACACCATATATTTT. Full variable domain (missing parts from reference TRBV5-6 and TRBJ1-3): DAGVTQSPTHLIKTRGQQVTLRCSPKSGHDTVSWYQQALGQGPQFIFQYYEEEERQRGNFPDRFSGHQFPNYSSELNVNALLLGDSALYLCASRERAVGNTIYFGEGSWLTVV.

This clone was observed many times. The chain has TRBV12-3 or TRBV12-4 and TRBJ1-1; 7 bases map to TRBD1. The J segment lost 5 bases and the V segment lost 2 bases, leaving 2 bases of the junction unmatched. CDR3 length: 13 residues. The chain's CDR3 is CASSLTGVTEAFF. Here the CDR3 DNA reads TGTGCCAGCAGTTTAACAGGGGTTACTGAAGCTTTCTTT.

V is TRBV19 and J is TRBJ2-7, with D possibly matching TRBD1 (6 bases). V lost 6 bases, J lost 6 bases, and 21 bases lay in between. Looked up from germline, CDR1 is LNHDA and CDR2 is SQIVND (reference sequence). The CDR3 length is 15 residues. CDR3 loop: CASRTRTADSGEQYF. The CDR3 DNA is TGTGCCAGTAGAACCCGGACAGCAGATTCCGGCGAGCAGTACTTC. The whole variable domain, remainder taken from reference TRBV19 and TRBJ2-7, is DGGITQSPKYLFRKEGQNVTLSCEQNLNHDAMYWYRQDPGQGLRLIYYSQIVNDFQKGDIAEGYSVSREKKESFPLTVTSAQKNPTAFYLCASRTRTADSGEQYFGPGTRLTVT.

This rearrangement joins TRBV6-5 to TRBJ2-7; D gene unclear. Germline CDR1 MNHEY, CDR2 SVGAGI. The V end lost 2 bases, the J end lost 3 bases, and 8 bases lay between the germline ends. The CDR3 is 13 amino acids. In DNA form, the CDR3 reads TGTGCCAGCAGTTACCCAACAATCTACGAGCAGTACTTC. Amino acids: CASSYPTIYEQYF.

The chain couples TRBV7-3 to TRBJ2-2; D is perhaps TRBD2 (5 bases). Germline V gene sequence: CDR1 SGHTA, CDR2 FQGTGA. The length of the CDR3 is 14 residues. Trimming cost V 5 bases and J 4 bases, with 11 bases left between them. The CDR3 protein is CASSPGLGTGELFF. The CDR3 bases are TGTGCCAGCAGCCCAGGACTGGGCACCGGGGAGCTGTTTTTT. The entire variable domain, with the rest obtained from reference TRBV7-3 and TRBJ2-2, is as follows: GAGVSQTPSNKVTEKGKYVELRCDPISGHTALYWYRQSLGQGPEFLIYFQGTGAADDSGLPNDRFFAVRPEGSVSTLKIQRTERGDSAVYLCASSPGLGTGELFFGEGSRLTVL.

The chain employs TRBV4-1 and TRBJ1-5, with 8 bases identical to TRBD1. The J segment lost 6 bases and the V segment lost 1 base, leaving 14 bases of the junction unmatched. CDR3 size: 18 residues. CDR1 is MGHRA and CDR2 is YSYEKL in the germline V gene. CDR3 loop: CASSQASGGQGAGQPQHF. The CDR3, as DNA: TGCGCCAGCAGCCAAGCCTCGGGTGGGCAGGGGGCCGGTCAGCCCCAGCATTTT.

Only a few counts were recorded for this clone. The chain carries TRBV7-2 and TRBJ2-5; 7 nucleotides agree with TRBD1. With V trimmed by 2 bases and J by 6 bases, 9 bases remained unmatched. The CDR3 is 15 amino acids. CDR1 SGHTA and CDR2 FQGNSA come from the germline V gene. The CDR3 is CASSLSPGGGKTQYF. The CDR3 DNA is TGTGCCAGCAGCTTATCCCCAGGGGGTGGTAAGACCCAGTACTTC.

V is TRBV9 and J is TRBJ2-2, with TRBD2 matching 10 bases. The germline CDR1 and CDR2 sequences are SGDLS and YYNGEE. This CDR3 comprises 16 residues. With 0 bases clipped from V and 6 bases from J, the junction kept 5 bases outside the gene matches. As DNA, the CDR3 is TGTGCCAGCAGCGTAGCGGAGCGGGGGGGCGCCGGGGAGCTGTTTTTT. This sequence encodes CASSVAERGGAGELFF.

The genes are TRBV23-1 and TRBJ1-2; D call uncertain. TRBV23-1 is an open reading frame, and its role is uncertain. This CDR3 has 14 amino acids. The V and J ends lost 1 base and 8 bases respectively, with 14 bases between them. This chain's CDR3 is CASSQCVPGRGYTF. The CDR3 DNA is TGCGCCAGCAGTCAATGCGTGCCTGGGCGAGGCTACACCTTC.

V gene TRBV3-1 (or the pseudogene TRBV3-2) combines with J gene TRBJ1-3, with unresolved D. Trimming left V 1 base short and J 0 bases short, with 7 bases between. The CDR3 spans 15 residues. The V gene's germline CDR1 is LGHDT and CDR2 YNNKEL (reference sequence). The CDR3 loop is CASSQVGSSGNTIYF. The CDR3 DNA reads TGTGCCAGCAGCCAAGTGGGGAGCTCTGGAAACACCATATATTTT.

The CDR3 loop is CASSFRPGQGAGTDTQYF. The DNA of the CDR3 is TGTGCCAGCAGCTTCCGACCGGGACAGGGGGCTGGAACAGATACGCAGTATTTT. The chain carries TRBV7-2 and TRBJ2-3, with TRBD1 identical over 12 bases. Trimming cost V 3 bases and J 3 bases; bases outside gene matches: 10. Germline values: CDR1 SGHTA, CDR2 FQGNSA. The CDR3 contains 18 residues.

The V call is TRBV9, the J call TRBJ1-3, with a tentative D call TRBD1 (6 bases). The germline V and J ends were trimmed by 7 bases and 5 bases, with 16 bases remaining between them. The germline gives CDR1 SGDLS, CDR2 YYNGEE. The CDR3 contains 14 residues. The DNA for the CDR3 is TGTGCCAGCGGATCGGGACACAGAAGAAACACCATATATTTT. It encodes CASGSGHRRNTIYF.

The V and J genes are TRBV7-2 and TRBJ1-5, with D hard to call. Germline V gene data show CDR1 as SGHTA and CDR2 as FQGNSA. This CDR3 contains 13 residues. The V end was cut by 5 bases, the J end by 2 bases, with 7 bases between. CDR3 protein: CASSHGGNQPQHF. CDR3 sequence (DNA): TGTGCCAGCAGCCACGGGGGCAATCAGCCCCAGCATTTT.